Listed here are 19 T cell receptor beta chains from one sample, sequenced in a study of PD-1 blockade in classical Hodgkin lymphoma. Clones were sequenced by immunoSEQ multiplex PCR, and TCRdb holds only the in-frame ones, with some missing. The sample yields roughly 140,000 clones, about 78% seen once. Relapse after autologous stem cell transplantation occurred in every patient, and brentuximab vedotin exposure varied. The material sequenced was peripheral blood mononuclear cells (PBMCs), taken before the second cycle of nivolumab. The receptors derive from a human donor with classical Hodgkin lymphoma.

This clone has a handful of counts. The chain is built from TRBV19 and TRBJ1-3, with a weak D call TRBD1 (5 bases). Germline lookup yields CDR1 LNHDA and CDR2 SQIVND (reference sequence). The length of the CDR3 is 17 residues. Trimming took off 1 base at V and 1 base at J, with 14 bases between the two ends. The CDR3 DNA reads as TGTGCCAGTAGTATAGTTCGACGGGGGATTTCTGGAAACACCATATATTTT. It yields the protein CASSIVRRGISGNTIYF.

This clone was seen a single time. CDR3 in DNA: TGTGCCAGCAGTTTACAGGCTCATAGCTATGGCTACACCTTC. This sequence encodes CASSLQAHSYGYTF. The gene calls are TRBV27 and TRBJ1-2; D gene ambiguous. The V and J ends lost 2 bases and 4 bases respectively, with 11 bases between them. The CDR3 is 14 amino acids. Germline lookup yields CDR1 MNHEY and CDR2 SMNVEV (reference sequence).

This clone was seen once. The chain recombines TRBV2 with TRBJ2-6, with 7 positions matching TRBD1. Trimming cost V 7 bases and J 2 bases; bases outside gene matches: 5. The CDR3 has 15 residues. CDR1 SNHLY and CDR2 FYNNEI come from the germline V gene. The CDR3 DNA follows: TGTGCCAGCATCCGACAGGGCGCTGGGGCCAACGTCCTGACTTTC. Amino acid sequence: CASIRQGAGANVLTF.

The genes are TRBV9 and TRBJ2-7; 7 nucleotides agree with TRBD2. J was trimmed by 3 bases and V by 0 bases; bases with no gene match: 9. The CDR3 sequence is 16 residues long. The germline V gene encodes CDR1 SGDLS and CDR2 YYNGEE. The CDR3 sequence: CASSVALQAGIYEQYF. In DNA form, the CDR3 reads TGTGCCAGCAGCGTAGCCCTCCAAGCGGGGATCTACGAGCAGTACTTC.

This chain uses TRBV7-2 with TRBJ2-7; TRBD2 matches 9 bases. CDR3 length equals 15 residues. The germline CDR1 and CDR2 sequences are SGHTA and FQGNSA. V shed 5 bases, J shed 3 bases, and the junction held 8 bases outside the gene matches. For the CDR3, the DNA is TGTGCCAGCAGCCCATCAAGCGGGAGGCTCTACGAGCAGTACTTC. Residues: CASSPSSGRLYEQYF. Together with reference TRBV7-2 and TRBJ2-7, the CDR3 gives the full variable domain: GAGVSQSPSNKVTEKGKDVELRCDPISGHTALYWYRQSLGQGLEFLIYFQGNSAPDKSGLPSDRFSAERTGGSVSTLTIQRTQQEDSAVYLCASSPSSGRLYEQYFGPGTRLTVT.

V usage is TRBV29-1 and J usage is TRBJ1-5, with D maybe TRBD1 (6 bases). In germline, CDR1 is SQVTM, CDR2 ANQGSEA. V was cut by 1 base and J by 0 bases, with 7 bases left in between. The CDR3 extends over 14 amino acids. The CDR3 DNA reads as TGCAGCGTTGAAGGGACAGATAGCAATCAGCCCCAGCATTTT. It yields the protein CSVEGTDSNQPQHF.

J is TRBJ2-2 and V is TRBV11-3, with TRBD2 matching over 15 bases. CDR1 SGHNT and CDR2 YENEEA come from the germline V gene. The CDR3 sequence is 17 residues long. With 2 bases clipped from V and 7 bases from J, the junction kept 5 bases outside the gene matches. The CDR3 sequence is CASSLPGLAGGIGELFF. DNA of the CDR3: TGTGCCAGCAGCTTACCCGGACTAGCGGGAGGGATCGGGGAGCTGTTTTTT.

This clone was counted a few times. This chain uses TRBV7-2 with TRBJ2-7; possible D gene TRBD1, 6 bases. The V gene's germline CDR1 is SGHTA and CDR2 FQGNSA. V was trimmed by 1 base and J by 0 bases, leaving 13 bases between them. The CDR3 loop spans 16 amino acids. CDR3 nucleotides: TGTGCCAGCAGCTTAGTGGTCAGGGGCCTCTCCTACGAGCAGTACTTC. It yields the protein CASSLVVRGLSYEQYF.

The J gene is TRBJ2-3, the V gene TRBV9; 11 nucleotides line up with TRBD2. The CDR3 is made up of 18 amino acids. The V segment lost 0 bases and the J segment 3 bases; nucleotides outside the gene matches: 9. Germline CDR1 reads SGDLS; CDR2 reads YYNGEE. The CDR3 sequence is CASSVALAGVFGTDTQYF. In DNA, the CDR3 is TGTGCCAGCAGCGTAGCACTAGCGGGAGTTTTTGGAACAGATACGCAGTATTTT.

V and J are TRBV9 and TRBJ1-2, with TRBD1 matching over 7 bases. Germline V gene lookup returns CDR1 SGDLS and CDR2 YYNGEE. The trim removed 0 bases at V and 1 base at J, leaving 3 bases unmatched. The length of the CDR3 is 15 residues. The CDR3 sequence is CASSVGGTDNYGYTF. DNA of the CDR3: TGTGCCAGCAGCGTAGGGGGGACAGATAACTATGGCTACACCTTC.

This clone occurred a few times. The chain has TRBV4-2 and TRBJ1-5; TRBD1 matches 7 bases. V lost 0 bases to trimming and J lost 3 bases; unmatched junction nucleotides: 2. CDR3 length: 15 amino acids. Germline V CDR1 and CDR2: LGHNA, YNFKEQ. This CDR3 reads CASSQDGQVNQPQHF. CDR3 nucleotide sequence: TGTGCCAGCAGCCAAGATGGACAGGTCAATCAGCCCCAGCATTTT.

V and J are TRBV6-6 and TRBJ2-1; 8 bases map to TRBD2. The CDR3 contains 15 residues. Germline CDR1 and CDR2: MNHNY and SVGAGI (reference sequence). The junction had 8 bases not matched to a gene; V was cut back by 8 bases and J by 2 bases. CDR3 nucleotides: TGTGCCAGCGGAGGGCGGGGGGCACCCTACAATGAGCAGTTCTTC. It encodes CASGGRGAPYNEQFF.

This clone was recorded only once. This chain joins TRBV5-1 and TRBJ2-3; 10 nucleotides line up with TRBD2. Germline V gene data show CDR1 as SGHRS and CDR2 as YFSETQ. This CDR3 region has 15 residues. The V segment lost 3 bases and the J segment 4 bases; nucleotides outside the gene matches: 5. The CDR3 is CASSWSGRGSDTQYF. The CDR3 nucleotides are TGCGCCAGCAGCTGGAGCGGGAGGGGCTCAGATACGCAGTATTTT.

This clone occurred many times. J is TRBJ1-1 and V is TRBV30; D gene unclear. With 1 base removed from V and 1 base from J, the gap between germline ends came to 7 bases. The CDR3 consists of 13 residues. Germline V gene sequence: CDR1 GTSNPN, CDR2 SVGIG (reference sequence). The CDR3 DNA is TGTGCCTGGAGTGGGACGGGGAACACTGAAGCTTTCTTT. This sequence encodes CAWSGTGNTEAFF.

The CDR3 bases are TGTGCCAGCAGCTTTGACAGGGACACTGAAGCTTTCTTT. Protein: CASSFDRDTEAFF. The chain combines TRBV11-3 with TRBJ1-1, with 7 positions matching TRBD1. The CDR3 runs to 13 residues. Losses at the gene ends were 3 bases for V and 3 bases for J; bases not matched to a gene: 1. Germline V gene data show CDR1 as SGHNT and CDR2 as YENEEA.

This chain connects TRBV30 to TRBJ2-2, with D hard to call. CDR1 GTSNPN and CDR2 SVGIG come from the germline V gene (reference sequence). Trimming stripped 5 bases from V and 4 bases from J, with 5 bases between. The CDR3 covers 11 residues. The CDR3 nucleotides read TGTGCCTGGGGATCCACCGGGGAGCTGTTTTTT. Translating it yields CAWGSTGELFF.

The J gene is TRBJ1-6, the V gene TRBV2; 9 bases match TRBD1. Germline CDR1 is SNHLY and CDR2 is FYNNEI. J gave up 6 bases and V 5 bases, and 5 bases lay outside the gene matches. This CDR3 contains 15 residues. CDR3 nucleotide sequence: TGTGCCAGCAGTCTGGGACAGGGCGGTAATTCACCCCTCCACTTT. Translation: CASSLGQGGNSPLHF.

V usage is TRBV6-4 and J usage is TRBJ2-7, with 10 positions matching TRBD2. There are 15 residues in the CDR3. CDR1 is MRHNA and CDR2 is SNTAGT in the germline V gene. Unmatched junction bases numbered 3, after V lost 2 bases and J lost 2 bases. For the CDR3, the DNA is TGTGCCAGCAGTGACGCTAGCGGGAGCCCCTACGAGCAGTACTTC. Translated: CASSDASGSPYEQYF.

About this clone itself: The same CDR3 also results from other DNA sequences found in this sample. The gene calls are TRBV11-3 and TRBJ2-7; TRBD1 matches at 7 bases. The J segment lost 2 bases and the V segment lost 3 bases, leaving 1 base of the junction unmatched. The CDR3 contains 13 residues. CDR1 SGHNT and CDR2 YENEEA come from the germline V gene. The CDR3 bases are TGTGCCAGCAGCTTGGGACAGACCTACGAGCAGTACTTC. This encodes CASSLGQTYEQYF.